Sequencing of this TCR beta chain was carried out in a study of post-analysis software for immune sequencing data. Turning to the study itself: In terms of disease course, relapsing-remitting, secondary progressive and progressive-relapsing multiple sclerosis were included. Study-wide points: TRBV5-6, TRBV5-1 and TRBV20-1 were among roughly 5 TRBV segments more frequent in patients than controls. The F measure placed samples prepared in the same batch into strongly shared clusters. Controls showed significantly higher normalized Chao1 diversity than did multiple sclerosis patients.

As for this clonotype: Its antigen remains unidentified.

Sequencing libraries made from TCR beta cDNA carried unique molecular identifiers. Each CDR3 protein gets one entry after TCRdb re-called the PCR reads with MiXCR. The table shows roughly 700,000 distinct CDR3 sequences, with 25% to 30% occurring only once. CDR1 is SGHVS and CDR2 is FNYEAQ in the germline V gene. The CDR3 spans 15 residues. V lost 7 bases, J lost 7 bases, and 13 bases stayed unmatched. The receptor's source is a girl aged 5-17 years with multiple sclerosis. V and J are TRBV7-6 and TRBJ2-7; 10 positions agree with TRBD2. The sequenced sample consisted of blood. The DNA of the CDR3 is TGTGCCAGCAACCCAAGGGCTAGCGGGAGTCGTGAGCAGTACTTC. This encodes CASNPRASGSREQYF. Drawing the rest from reference TRBV7-6 and TRBJ2-7, the complete variable domain is GAGVSQSPRYKVTKRGQDVALRCDPISGHVSLYWYRQALGQGPEFLTYFNYEAQQDKSGLPNDRFSAERPEGSISTLTIQRTEQRDSAMYRCASNPRASGSREQYFGPGTRLTVT.